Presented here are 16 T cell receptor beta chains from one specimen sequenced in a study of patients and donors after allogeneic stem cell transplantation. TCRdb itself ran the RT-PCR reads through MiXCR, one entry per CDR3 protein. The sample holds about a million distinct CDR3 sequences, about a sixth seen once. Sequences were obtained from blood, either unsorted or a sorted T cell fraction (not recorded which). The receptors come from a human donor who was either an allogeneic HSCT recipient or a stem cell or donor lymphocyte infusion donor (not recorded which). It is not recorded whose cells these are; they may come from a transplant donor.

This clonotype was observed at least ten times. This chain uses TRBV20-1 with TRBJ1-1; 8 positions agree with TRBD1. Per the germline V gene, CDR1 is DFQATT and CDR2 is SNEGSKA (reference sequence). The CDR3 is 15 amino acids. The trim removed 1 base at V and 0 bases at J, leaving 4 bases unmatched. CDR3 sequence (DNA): TGCAGTGCTAGAGCCGCAGGGGGCGTGAACACTGAAGCTTTCTTT. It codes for CSARAAGGVNTEAFF.

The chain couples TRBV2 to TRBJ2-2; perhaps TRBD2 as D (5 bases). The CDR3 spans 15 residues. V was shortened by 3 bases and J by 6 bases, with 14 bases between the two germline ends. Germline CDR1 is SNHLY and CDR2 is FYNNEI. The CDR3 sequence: CASSEALRRAGELFF. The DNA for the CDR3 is TGTGCCAGCAGTGAGGCCTTACGGCGGGCCGGGGAGCTGTTTTTT.

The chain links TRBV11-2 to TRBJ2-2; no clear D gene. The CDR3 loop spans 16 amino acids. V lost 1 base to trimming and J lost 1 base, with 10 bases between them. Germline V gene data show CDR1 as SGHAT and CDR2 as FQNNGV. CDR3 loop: CASSLGPGENTGELFF. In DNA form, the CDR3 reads TGTGCCAGCAGCTTAGGGCCAGGCGAGAACACCGGGGAGCTGTTTTTT.

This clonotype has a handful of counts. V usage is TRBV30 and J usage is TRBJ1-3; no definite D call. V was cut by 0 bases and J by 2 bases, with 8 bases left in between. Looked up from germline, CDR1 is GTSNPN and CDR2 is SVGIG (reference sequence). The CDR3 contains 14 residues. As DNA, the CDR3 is TGTGCCTGGAGTGTTCACGGGGCTGGAAACACCATATATTTT. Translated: CAWSVHGAGNTIYF.

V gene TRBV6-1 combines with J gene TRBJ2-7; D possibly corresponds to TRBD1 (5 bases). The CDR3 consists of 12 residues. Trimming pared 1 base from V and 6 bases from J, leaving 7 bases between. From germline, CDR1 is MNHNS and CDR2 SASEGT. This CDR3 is CASSEDGAEQYF. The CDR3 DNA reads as TGTGCCAGCAGTGAAGATGGGGCCGAGCAGTACTTC.

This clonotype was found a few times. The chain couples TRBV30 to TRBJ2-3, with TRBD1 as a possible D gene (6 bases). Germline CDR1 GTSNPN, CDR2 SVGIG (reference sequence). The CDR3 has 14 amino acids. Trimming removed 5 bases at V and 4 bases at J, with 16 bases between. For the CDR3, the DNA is TGTGCCTGGGATGGCCAGGGGTTATCAGATACGCAGTATTTT. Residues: CAWDGQGLSDTQYF.

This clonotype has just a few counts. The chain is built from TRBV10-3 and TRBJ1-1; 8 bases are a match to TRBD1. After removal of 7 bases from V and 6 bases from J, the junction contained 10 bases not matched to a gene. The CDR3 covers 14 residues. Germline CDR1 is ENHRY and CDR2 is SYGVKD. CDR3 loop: CAIIRGQGDPEAFF. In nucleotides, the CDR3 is TGTGCCATCATCCGAGGACAGGGAGATCCTGAAGCTTTCTTT.

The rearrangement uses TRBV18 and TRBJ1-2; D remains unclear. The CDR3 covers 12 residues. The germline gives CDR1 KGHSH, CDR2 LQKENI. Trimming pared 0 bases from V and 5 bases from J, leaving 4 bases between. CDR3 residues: CASSPPVYGYTF. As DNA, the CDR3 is TGTGCCAGCTCACCACCGGTTTATGGCTACACCTTC. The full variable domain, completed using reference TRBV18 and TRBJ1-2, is NAGVMQNPRHLVRRRGQEARLRCSPMKGHSHVYWYRQLPEEGLKFMVYLQKENIIDESGMPKERFSAEFPKEGPSILRIQQVVRGDSAAYFCASSPPVYGYTFGSGTRLTVV.

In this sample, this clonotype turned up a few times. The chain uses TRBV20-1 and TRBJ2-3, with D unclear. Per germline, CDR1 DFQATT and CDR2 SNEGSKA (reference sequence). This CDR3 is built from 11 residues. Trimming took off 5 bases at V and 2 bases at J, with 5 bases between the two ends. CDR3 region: CSALVTDTQYF. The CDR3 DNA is TGCAGTGCTTTAGTCACAGATACGCAGTATTTT.

The CDR3 loop is CASSVVGRANTGELFF. As DNA, the CDR3 is TGTGCCAGCAGCGTAGTGGGCAGGGCAAACACCGGGGAGCTGTTTTTT. The chain links TRBV11-2 to TRBJ2-2, with a possible D match to TRBD1 (5 bases). The V gene's germline CDR1 is SGHAT and CDR2 FQNNGV. The CDR3 covers 16 residues. V dropped 5 bases and J dropped 2 bases, with 15 bases sitting between them.

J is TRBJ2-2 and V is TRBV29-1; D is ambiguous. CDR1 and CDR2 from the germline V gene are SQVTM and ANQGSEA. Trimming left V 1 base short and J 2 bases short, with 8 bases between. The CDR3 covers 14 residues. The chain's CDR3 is CSVEVDGNTGELFF. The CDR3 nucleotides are TGCAGCGTTGAAGTTGACGGAAACACCGGGGAGCTGTTTTTT.

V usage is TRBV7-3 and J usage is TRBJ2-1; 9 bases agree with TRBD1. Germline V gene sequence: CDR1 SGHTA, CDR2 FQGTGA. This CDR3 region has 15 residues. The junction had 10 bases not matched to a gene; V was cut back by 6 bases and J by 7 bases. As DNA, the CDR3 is TGTGCCAGCAGTACGGGACAGGGAGGTCTTAATGAGCAGTTCTTC. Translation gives CASSTGQGGLNEQFF.

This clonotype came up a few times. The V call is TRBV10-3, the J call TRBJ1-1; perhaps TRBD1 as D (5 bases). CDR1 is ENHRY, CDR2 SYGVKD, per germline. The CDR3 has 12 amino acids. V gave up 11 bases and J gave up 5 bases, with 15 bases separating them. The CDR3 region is CAASSGGTEAFF. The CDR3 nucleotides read TGTGCCGCGTCTTCCGGGGGGACTGAAGCTTTCTTT.

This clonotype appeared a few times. The DNA of the CDR3 is TGCAGTGCCAGGGACGGCAAAAACATTCAGTACTTC. Its protein is CSARDGKNIQYF. This sequence joins TRBV20-1 and TRBJ2-4; D could derive from TRBD1 or TRBD2 (5 bases each). The germline gives CDR1 DFQATT, CDR2 SNEGSKA (reference sequence). The CDR3 length is 12 residues. Trimming removed 6 bases from V and 3 bases from J, with 9 bases in between.

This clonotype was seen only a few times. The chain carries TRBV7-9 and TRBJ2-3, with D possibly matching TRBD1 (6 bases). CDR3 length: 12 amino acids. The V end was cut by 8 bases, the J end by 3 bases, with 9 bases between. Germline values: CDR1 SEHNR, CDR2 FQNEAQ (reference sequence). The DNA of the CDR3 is TGTGCCAGCGGACAGTTTACAGATACGCAGTATTTT. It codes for CASGQFTDTQYF.

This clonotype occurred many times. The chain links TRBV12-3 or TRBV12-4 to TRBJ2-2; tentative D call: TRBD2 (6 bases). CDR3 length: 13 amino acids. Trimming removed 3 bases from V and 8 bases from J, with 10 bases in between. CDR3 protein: CASSFRGLGELFF. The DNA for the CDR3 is TGTGCCAGCAGTTTTCGGGGGTTGGGGGAGCTGTTTTTT.